The 25 T cell receptor beta chains reported below all come from one sample, sequenced in a study of blood T cell repertoires in COVID-19. Measured with immunoSEQ multiplex PCR; TCRdb has only the in-frame clones, and not every one. The table has 130,000 to 150,000 clones, 80% seen once. Sequencing was performed on peripheral blood. These receptors originate from a man in his 70s who had recovered from COVID-19.

This clone has only a few counts. The chain combines TRBV29-1 with TRBJ2-3; D not certain. Germline-derived CDR1 and CDR2 are SQVTM and ANQGSEA. The CDR3 has 12 residues. Trimming removed 7 bases at V and 4 bases at J, with 12 bases between. CDR3 sequence: CSAPLGADTQYF. The CDR3 region has the DNA TGCAGCGCGCCACTCGGAGCAGATACGCAGTATTTT.

There are a few counts of this clone. The chain combines TRBV5-1 with TRBJ1-1; possible D gene TRBD1, 5 bases. The V gene's germline CDR1 is SGHRS and CDR2 YFSETQ. The CDR3 is 17 residues long. V lost 4 bases and J 9 bases, leaving 28 bases between the germline ends. The DNA for the CDR3 is TGCGCCAGCAGCCCAGAATCGCAAAGTTACTCAGGGAACAAAGCTTTCTTT. Translated: CASSPESQSYSGNKAFF.

The V and J genes are TRBV27 and TRBJ1-2, with 8 bases aligning to TRBD1. Germline lookup yields CDR1 MNHEY and CDR2 SMNVEV (reference sequence). This CDR3 region has 15 residues. V shed 6 bases and J 4 bases; nucleotides not matched to a gene: 10. The CDR3 spells CASRDDQGAGYGYTF. CDR3 nucleotides: TGTGCCAGCAGGGATGATCAGGGGGCGGGCTATGGCTACACCTTC.

V is TRBV3-1 (or the pseudogene TRBV3-2) and J is TRBJ2-5; 8 bases align to TRBD1. Trimming took 5 bases from V and 4 from J; bases not matched to a gene: 12. CDR3 size: 16 residues. Germline V gene data show CDR1 as LGHDT and CDR2 as YNNKEL (reference sequence). CDR3 region: CASSARLSGGGETQYF. The CDR3 DNA reads as TGTGCCAGCAGCGCGCGACTCTCAGGGGGCGGAGAGACCCAGTACTTC.

The J gene is TRBJ2-7, the V gene TRBV4-3; 10 bases agree with TRBD2. The CDR3 is made up of 14 amino acids. Germline CDR1 reads LGHNA; CDR2 reads YSLEER. Germline trimming cut 0 bases from V and 6 bases from J; bases unmatched to any gene: 2. The CDR3 is CASSQEVAGGEQYF. The CDR3 nucleotides read TGCGCCAGCAGCCAAGAGGTAGCGGGAGGCGAGCAGTACTTC.

The chain links TRBV27 to TRBJ2-7, with 8 bases matching TRBD1. The germline V gene encodes CDR1 MNHEY and CDR2 SMNVEV (reference sequence). Germline trimming cut 3 bases from V and 3 bases from J; bases unmatched to any gene: 4. The CDR3 has 14 residues. The CDR3 coding sequence is TGTGCCAGCAGTTTTCTGGACAGGGTCTACGAGCAGTACTTC. This codes for CASSFLDRVYEQYF.

The chain recombines TRBV5-1 with TRBJ2-3; unclear D gene. The CDR3 sequence is 18 residues long. Looked up from germline, CDR1 is SGHRS and CDR2 is YFSETQ. Trimming pared 2 bases from V and 1 base from J, leaving 20 bases between. The CDR3 sequence is CASSLSTRSRSRTDTQYF. CDR3 nucleotide sequence: TGCGCCAGCAGCTTAAGCACACGGAGCAGAAGCCGCACAGATACGCAGTATTTT.

The chain recombines TRBV9 with TRBJ2-3; tentatively, D is TRBD1 (6 bases). V was trimmed by 4 bases and J by 2 bases, leaving 14 bases between them. This CDR3 is built from 15 residues. CDR1 SGDLS and CDR2 YYNGEE come from the germline V gene. CDR3 DNA: TGTGCCAGCAGCTACACTGGACAGCCCACAGATACGCAGTATTTT. Its translation is CASSYTGQPTDTQYF.

This chain uses TRBV12-5 with TRBJ2-7, with TRBD1 as a possible D gene (8 bases). Between the trimmed V and J ends, which lost 5 bases and 4 bases, there was a span of 15 bases. Germline CDR1 reads LGHNT; CDR2 reads FRNRAP. This CDR3 has 14 amino acids. For the CDR3, the DNA is TGTGCTAGTGGTGCCGACAGGGGAGGGTACGAGCAGTACTTC. It translates to CASGADRGGYEQYF. The variable domain in full, completed from reference TRBV12-5 and TRBJ2-7, reads DARVTQTPRHKVTEMGQEVTMRCQPILGHNTVFWYRQTMMQGLELLAYFRNRAPLDDSGMPKDRFSAEMPDATLATLKIQPSEPRDSAVYFCASGADRGGYEQYFGPGTRLTVT.

The gene calls are TRBV5-6 and TRBJ2-2, with no clear D. The CDR3 length is 16 residues. V lost 5 bases to trimming and J lost 0 bases, with 14 bases between them. From germline, CDR1 is SGHDT and CDR2 YYEEEE. CDR3: CASRWWSSANTGELFF. As DNA, the CDR3 is TGTGCCAGCAGGTGGTGGAGCAGCGCGAACACCGGGGAGCTGTTTTTT.

The rearrangement uses TRBV19 and TRBJ2-5; D is perhaps TRBD1 (5 bases). Germline V gene lookup returns CDR1 LNHDA and CDR2 SQIVND (reference sequence). V dropped 6 bases and J dropped 1 base, with 12 bases sitting between them. The CDR3 totals 14 residues. This chain's CDR3 is CASRVDSLQETQYF. The CDR3 DNA follows: TGTGCCAGTAGGGTAGACAGCCTCCAAGAGACCCAGTACTTC.

This chain joins TRBV7-9 and TRBJ1-2, with 8 bases matching TRBD1. Germline CDR1 reads SEHNR; CDR2 reads FQNEAQ (reference sequence). The J segment lost 6 bases and the V segment lost 2 bases, leaving 8 bases of the junction unmatched. The CDR3 has 15 amino acids. The chain's CDR3 is CASSLLAGTGDGYTF. The CDR3 bases are TGTGCCAGCAGCTTATTAGCAGGGACAGGCGATGGCTACACCTTC.

The DNA for the CDR3 is TGTGCCTGGAGGGACAGGCGGTTCTACGAGCAGTACTTC. Translated: CAWRDRRFYEQYF. The chain combines TRBV30 with TRBJ2-7, with 7 nucleotides matching TRBD1. V dropped 3 bases and J dropped 3; count of bases not matched to a gene: 5. This CDR3 contains 13 residues. Germline CDR1 reads GTSNPN; CDR2 reads SVGIG (reference sequence).

The chain joins TRBV29-1 to TRBJ2-5; possibly TRBD1 for D (5 bases). There are 11 residues in the CDR3. The germline CDR1 and CDR2 sequences are SQVTM and ANQGSEA. V lost 7 bases and J 0 bases, leaving 6 bases between the germline ends. The CDR3 reads CSETDQETQYF. DNA for the CDR3: TGCAGCGAGACAGACCAAGAGACCCAGTACTTC. The entire variable domain, with the rest obtained from reference TRBV29-1 and TRBJ2-5, is as follows: SAVISQKPSRDICQRGTSLTIQCQVDSQVTMMFWYRQQPGQSLTLIATANQGSEATYESGFVIDKFPISRPNLTFSTLTVSNMSPEDSSIYLCSETDQETQYFGPGTRLLVL.

The table lists this clone with a few counts. CDR3 loop: CASSQAGSNTEAFF. The CDR3 DNA follows: TGCGCCAGCAGCCAAGCAGGGTCGAACACTGAAGCTTTCTTT. J is TRBJ1-1 and V is TRBV4-1, with D maybe TRBD1 (5 bases). There are 14 residues in the CDR3. V was shortened by 1 base and J by 1 base, with 7 bases between the two germline ends. Germline V gene data show CDR1 as MGHRA and CDR2 as YSYEKL.

The genes are TRBV10-3 and TRBJ2-5, with D perhaps matching TRBD1 (5 bases). Trimming cost V 0 bases and J 5 bases, with 10 bases left between them. This CDR3 region has 14 residues. Per the germline V gene, CDR1 is ENHRY and CDR2 is SYGVKD. CDR3 residues: CAISESGERETQYF. The CDR3 nucleotides read TGTGCCATCAGTGAGTCAGGGGAACGGGAGACCCAGTACTTC.

V usage is TRBV6-5 and J usage is TRBJ2-1; 12 bases map to TRBD1. The CDR3 spans 16 residues. V trimming: 4 bases; J trimming: 8 bases; junction bases outside the gene matches: 9. CDR1 MNHEY and CDR2 SVGAGI come from the germline V gene. In DNA form, the CDR3 reads TGTGCCAGCAGTTTCTCCGGGACAGGGGGCTGGGATGAGCAGTTCTTC. Encoded protein: CASSFSGTGGWDEQFF.

This clone was counted a few times. This chain links TRBV28 with TRBJ2-7; tentatively, D is TRBD2 (5 bases). Germline CDR1 is MDHEN and CDR2 is SYDVKM. The CDR3 contains 14 residues. V dropped 4 bases and J dropped 1 base, with 11 bases sitting between them. In DNA form, the CDR3 reads TGTGCCAGCAGTTCTAGGGAGAAATCCTACGAGCAGTACTTC. Encoded protein: CASSSREKSYEQYF.

This clone showed up just a few times. The chain uses TRBV11-2 and TRBJ1-5, with D unclear. Trimming removed 2 bases at V and 5 bases at J, with 7 bases between. The CDR3 has 13 residues. Per germline, CDR1 SGHAT and CDR2 FQNNGV. As DNA, the CDR3 is TGTGCCAGCAGCTTACGGGGAGATCAGCCCCAGCATTTT. Translation: CASSLRGDQPQHF.

This clone was recorded a few times. The CDR3 DNA follows: TGTGCCAGCAGCTTGGGGGGACAGGGTGGAGCTTTCTTT. Translating it yields CASSLGGQGGAFF. The chain has TRBV5-6 and TRBJ1-1, with 9 positions matching TRBD1. There are 13 residues in the CDR3. J was trimmed by 10 bases and V by 0 bases; bases with no gene match: 4. Germline CDR1 SGHDT, CDR2 YYEEEE.

The chain links TRBV2 to TRBJ2-7; possibly TRBD1 for D (6 bases). Between the trimmed V and J ends, which lost 5 bases and 3 bases, there was a span of 11 bases. The CDR3 totals 13 residues. The germline V gene encodes CDR1 SNHLY and CDR2 FYNNEI. In DNA form, the CDR3 reads TGTGCCAGCAGTAGCAGGGGTTACTACGAGCAGTACTTC. It codes for CASSSRGYYEQYF.

In DNA form, the CDR3 reads TGTGCCAGCAGCTTAGATCCGGGTATGGGAGCTGAAGCTTTCTTT. It specifies CASSLDPGMGAEAFF. The V call is TRBV7-8, the J call TRBJ1-1; no firm D call. Trimming shortened V by 1 base and J by 6 bases, and 15 bases separated the two germline ends. The CDR3 extends over 15 amino acids. CDR1 is SGHVS, CDR2 FQNEAQ, per germline.

This clone was seen ten or more times. The J gene is TRBJ2-1, the V gene TRBV11-3; no clear D gene. Germline CDR1 and CDR2: SGHNT and YENEEA. The germline V and J ends were trimmed by 5 bases and 0 bases, with 8 bases remaining between them. The CDR3 loop spans 14 amino acids. CDR3 in amino acids: CASSPSLSYNEQFF. CDR3 sequence (DNA): TGTGCCAGCAGCCCCTCCCTCTCCTACAATGAGCAGTTCTTC.

This clone was found a few times. This sequence joins TRBV19 and TRBJ1-2; the D gene is possibly TRBD1 (5 bases). V lost 8 bases and J 6 bases, leaving 16 bases between the germline ends. The V gene's germline CDR1 is LNHDA and CDR2 SQIVND (reference sequence). The CDR3 is 13 residues long. The CDR3 DNA reads TGTGCCAGTGGAGGGGAGCCGGGGGATGGCTACACCTTC. This encodes CASGGEPGDGYTF.

V usage is TRBV27 and J usage is TRBJ1-2; D uncertain. Germline values: CDR1 MNHEY, CDR2 SMNVEV (reference sequence). V was clipped by 4 bases and J by 0 bases, with 9 bases between them. This CDR3 comprises 14 residues. Here the CDR3 DNA reads TGTGCCAGCAGTTCACCCGGGGCTAACTATGGCTACACCTTC. Translation gives CASSSPGANYGYTF.